This TCR beta chain originates from a study of response to subunit inactivated influenza vaccine. Study-wide results and caveats: Few new T cells, the authors suggested, are recruited by each seasonal influenza vaccination.

Trimming cost V 0 bases and J 6 bases, with 13 bases left between them. The CDR3 extends over 15 amino acids. CDR1 LGHNA and CDR2 YNFKEQ come from the germline V gene. As to this clonotype: Antigen: not known.

TCRdb passed the RT-PCR reads through MiXCR, listing each CDR3 protein once. The sample lists some 480,000 distinct CDR3 sequences, approximately 11% occurring once. The material was PBMCs from blood, obtained around seven weeks after vaccination. The clonotype comes from a man in his fifties who received an inactivated influenza vaccine. The chain uses TRBV4-2 and TRBJ2-3; no definite D call. The CDR3 DNA reads TGTGCCAGCAGCCAAGACGGCATTGAATCGGATACGCAGTATTTT. It is translated as CASSQDGIESDTQYF.